These 24 T cell receptor beta chains came from one sample sequenced in a study of T-cell memory formation after mild COVID-19. One entry per CDR3 protein, called by TCRdb with MiXCR from the 5' RACE reads. Among a few hundred thousand distinct CDR3 sequences, 20% to 25% were seen once, and the ten largest hold approximately 22%. The sequenced sample was PBMCs or a T cell subset sorted from them (not recorded which). Receptor source: a man younger than 35 who had mild COVID-19 (a few samples of this study predate the infection). Cell type and time point are not known.

This sequence joins TRBV12-3 or TRBV12-4 and TRBJ2-7, with D unresolved. Trimming stripped 5 bases from V and 1 base from J, with 24 bases between. The CDR3 spans 18 residues. CDR3 in DNA: TGTGCCAGCAGTCCCAAGCCCCCGGGCCAGCCTGGTTCCTACGAGCAGTACTTC. It translates to CASSPKPPGQPGSYEQYF.

This clonotype was counted at least ten times. This chain uses TRBV9 with TRBJ2-1; 7 nucleotides line up with TRBD2. Germline values: CDR1 SGDLS, CDR2 YYNGEE. The length of the CDR3 is 16 residues. V was clipped by 4 bases and J by 3 bases; unmatched bases: 10. The CDR3 sequence: CASSPSGVAGYNEQFF. The CDR3 nucleotides are TGTGCCAGCAGCCCCTCCGGGGTAGCGGGCTACAATGAGCAGTTCTTC.

The sample holds a few counts of this clonotype. DNA for the CDR3: TGCGCCAGCAGTCAGTGTGACAGGGAGAATCAGCCCCAGCATTTT. It encodes CASSQCDRENQPQHF. The chain uses TRBV23-1 and TRBJ1-5; 7 bases match TRBD1. TRBV23-1 is an ORF, and what it does is uncertain. This CDR3 is built from 15 residues. J lost 4 bases, V lost 3 bases, and 6 bases had no gene match.

The chain employs TRBV20-1 and TRBJ1-5; D unclear. V was cut by 0 bases and J by 2 bases, with 8 bases left in between. CDR3 length: 14 amino acids. The germline V gene encodes CDR1 DFQATT and CDR2 SNEGSKA (reference sequence). The CDR3 loop is CSARDPQGNQPQHF. In DNA, the CDR3 is TGCAGTGCTAGAGATCCGCAGGGCAATCAGCCCCAGCATTTT.

V and J are TRBV7-6 and TRBJ2-1; TRBD2 matches 10 bases. V was clipped by 5 bases and J by 4 bases; unmatched bases: 11. The germline V gene encodes CDR1 SGHVS and CDR2 FNYEAQ. The CDR3 is 17 residues long. The DNA for the CDR3 is TGTGCCAGCAGCAAGCGGGCTAGCGGGGGCGAATACAATGAGCAGTTCTTC. This translates into CASSKRASGGEYNEQFF. The whole variable domain, remainder taken from reference TRBV7-6 and TRBJ2-1, is GAGVSQSPRYKVTKRGQDVALRCDPISGHVSLYWYRQALGQGPEFLTYFNYEAQQDKSGLPNDRFSAERPEGSISTLTIQRTEQRDSAMYRCASSKRASGGEYNEQFFGPGTRLTVL.

This clonotype came up a few times. The chain employs TRBV7-2 and TRBJ1-4; a weak D match, TRBD1 (6 bases). Germline V gene data show CDR1 as SGHTA and CDR2 as FQGNSA. The CDR3 consists of 15 residues. V was cut by 6 bases and J by 3 bases, with 14 bases left in between. CDR3 bases: TGTGCCAGCAGTCGACAGGCACAGTCTAATGAAAAACTGTTTTTT. Its translation: CASSRQAQSNEKLFF.

V gene TRBV9 combines with J gene TRBJ1-1, with D maybe TRBD1 (5 bases). The germline gives CDR1 SGDLS, CDR2 YYNGEE. CDR3 length: 14 amino acids. V was clipped by 0 bases and J by 4 bases, with 10 bases between them. The CDR3 nucleotides read TGTGCCAGCAGCGTAGGAGGGGTTAGCACTGAAGCTTTCTTT. Amino acid sequence: CASSVGGVSTEAFF.

This clonotype has just a few counts. The genes are TRBV29-1 and TRBJ2-3, with 9 bases fitting TRBD2. The CDR3 runs 16 residues. The V gene's germline CDR1 is SQVTM and CDR2 ANQGSEA. V lost 7 bases, J lost 4 bases, and 15 bases stayed unmatched. The chain's CDR3 is CSAAPFAGGLADTQYF. CDR3 in DNA: TGCAGCGCCGCGCCGTTTGCGGGGGGGCTGGCAGATACGCAGTATTTT.

This clonotype was observed a handful of times. V is TRBV20-1 and J is TRBJ2-2, with a tentative D call TRBD1 (5 bases). V gave up 6 bases and J gave up 7 bases, with 15 bases separating them. The V gene's germline CDR1 is DFQATT and CDR2 SNEGSKA (reference sequence). The CDR3 length is 13 residues. CDR3 in DNA: TGCAGTGCCCACTCGACAGTAGACGGGGAGCTGTTTTTT. Translating it yields CSAHSTVDGELFF.

This clonotype was counted many times. At one end the junction does not follow the germline gene, possibly because of a read error. This chain joins TRBV5-1 and TRBJ2-5, with a tentative D call TRBD2 (5 bases). This CDR3 contains 14 residues. CDR1 is SGHRS, CDR2 YFSETQ, per germline. The CDR3 nucleotides read TGTGCCAGCAGCTTAGGAGGAAGCCAAGAGACCCAGTACTTC. Translated, it gives CASSLGGSQETQYF.

This clonotype was recorded a few times. V gene TRBV6-1 combines with J gene TRBJ2-1; maybe TRBD2 (5 bases). The CDR3 is made up of 15 amino acids. Deletions cut 4 bases from V and 6 bases from J, with 16 bases between. The germline V gene has CDR1 MNHNS and CDR2 SASEGT. As DNA, the CDR3 is TGTGCCAGCAGTGCGAGGCAAGGAGGTTTCAATGAGCAGTTCTTC. It codes for CASSARQGGFNEQFF.

This chain links TRBV20-1 with TRBJ2-7, with D perhaps assigned TRBD1 or TRBD2 (5 bases each). The V end lost 4 bases, the J end lost 5 bases, and 21 bases lay between the germline ends. The CDR3 is 15 amino acids. Germline CDR1 is DFQATT and CDR2 is SNEGSKA (reference sequence). The CDR3 bases are TGCAGTGCTAAGTCTGGGGGATTTTTAATGGACGAGCAGTACTTC. Protein product: CSAKSGGFLMDEQYF.

The chain recombines TRBV10-3 with TRBJ2-7, with D perhaps TRBD1 (6 bases). CDR1 and CDR2 (germline): ENHRY, SYGVKD. CDR3 length: 10 amino acids. V gave up 6 bases and J gave up 9 bases, with 9 bases separating them. Here the CDR3 reads CAIRATGQYV. CDR3 nucleotide sequence: TGTGCCATCAGGGCGACAGGGCAGTACGTC.

This clonotype was observed a handful of times. The chain couples TRBV7-2 to TRBJ2-1; possibly TRBD1 for D (7 bases). The CDR3 is 15 amino acids. V gave up 5 bases and J gave up 6 bases, with 17 bases separating them. The germline V gene encodes CDR1 SGHTA and CDR2 FQGNSA. CDR3 sequence (DNA): TGTGCCAGCAGCCTGGGACAGCACGGGGGCAATGAGCAGTTCTTC. Protein sequence: CASSLGQHGGNEQFF.

V and J are TRBV6-5 and TRBJ1-4; 7 bases fit TRBD1. The J segment lost 12 bases and the V segment lost 0 bases, leaving 10 bases of the junction unmatched. The CDR3 spans 15 residues. Germline lookup yields CDR1 MNHEY and CDR2 SVGAGI. CDR3 sequence reads: CASSYSTGPSAELFF. DNA of the CDR3: TGTGCCAGCAGTTACTCGACAGGGCCCTCCGCGGAACTGTTTTTT.

The chain combines TRBV12-3 or TRBV12-4 with TRBJ2-7; 10 bases align to TRBD2. The CDR3 length is 15 residues. The V segment lost 3 bases and the J segment 7 bases; nucleotides outside the gene matches: 9. CDR3 loop: CASSLVPSGGGEQYF. The CDR3 bases are TGTGCCAGCAGTTTGGTGCCTAGCGGGGGCGGGGAGCAGTACTTC.

This clonotype was seen a handful of times. CDR3 region: CASSEGQGPYGYTF. The CDR3 DNA follows: TGTGCCAGCAGCGAAGGACAGGGGCCCTATGGCTACACCTTC. The chain links TRBV7-9 to TRBJ1-2; 9 nucleotides line up with TRBD1. The ends lost 5 bases at V and 4 bases at J; junction bases unmatched: 5. Germline lookup yields CDR1 SEHNR and CDR2 FQNEAQ (reference sequence). The CDR3 totals 14 residues.

This clonotype was seen ten or more times. This chain links TRBV5-1 with TRBJ2-3, with D perhaps matching TRBD2 (5 bases). V lost 5 bases to trimming and J lost 1 base, with 8 bases between them. The CDR3 extends over 13 amino acids. The germline gives CDR1 SGHRS, CDR2 YFSETQ. The CDR3 DNA sequence: TGCGCCAGCAGGCCCGGGGGCACAGATACGCAGTATTTT. Residues: CASRPGGTDTQYF.

This clonotype turned up a few times. This chain joins TRBV6-2 or TRBV6-3 and TRBJ2-3; possibly TRBD1 for D (6 bases). Germline CDR1 reads MNHEY; CDR2 reads SVGEGT. The CDR3 spans 16 residues. The V and J ends lost 4 bases and 4 bases respectively, with 18 bases between them. CDR3 nucleotide sequence: TGTGCCAGCAGTTCCGAGACGCGAGCAGGGGCAGATACGCAGTATTTT. Translated: CASSSETRAGADTQYF.

This clonotype appeared a few times. The rearrangement joins TRBV9 to TRBJ1-3, with D unclear. The V end was cut by 0 bases, the J end by 4 bases, with 2 bases between. CDR1 and CDR2 (germline): SGDLS, YYNGEE. CDR3 length: 12 amino acids. Here the CDR3 reads CASSVGGNTIYF. The CDR3 region has the DNA TGTGCCAGCAGCGTAGGGGGAAACACCATATATTTT.

The chain is built from TRBV2 and TRBJ2-5; a weak D match, TRBD1 (5 bases). The CDR3 runs to 13 residues. The germline CDR1 and CDR2 sequences are SNHLY and FYNNEI. Trimming stripped 5 bases from V and 5 bases from J, with 12 bases between. In nucleotides, the CDR3 is TGTGCCAGCAGTCAGGGCCCCGTCGAGACCCAGTACTTC. It is translated as CASSQGPVETQYF.

V is TRBV7-3 and J is TRBJ2-3; 10 nucleotides agree with TRBD1. The germline V gene encodes CDR1 SGHTA and CDR2 FQGTGA. This CDR3 is 17 amino acids long. The trim removed 2 bases at V and 4 bases at J, leaving 9 bases unmatched. The CDR3 spells CASSLDLDRGVADTQYF. CDR3 DNA sequence: TGTGCCAGCAGCTTAGACCTGGACAGGGGGGTCGCAGATACGCAGTATTTT.

The chain is built from TRBV5-1 and TRBJ2-2, with 8 bases matching TRBD2. The length of the CDR3 is 14 residues. The trim removed 4 bases at V and 5 bases at J, leaving 4 bases unmatched. Germline CDR1 SGHRS, CDR2 YFSETQ. The CDR3 region is CASSPGLETGELFF. CDR3 sequence (DNA): TGCGCCAGCAGCCCGGGACTAGAAACCGGGGAGCTGTTTTTT.

This chain connects TRBV6-2 or TRBV6-3 to TRBJ2-7; tentative D call: TRBD2 (5 bases). The CDR3 consists of 12 residues. V lost 4 bases and J lost 3, with 7 bases in between. The germline gives CDR1 MNHEY, CDR2 SVGEGT. The CDR3 loop reads CASSSRGYEQYV. The DNA of the CDR3 is TGTGCCAGCAGTTCCCGGGGCTACGAGCAGTACGTC.